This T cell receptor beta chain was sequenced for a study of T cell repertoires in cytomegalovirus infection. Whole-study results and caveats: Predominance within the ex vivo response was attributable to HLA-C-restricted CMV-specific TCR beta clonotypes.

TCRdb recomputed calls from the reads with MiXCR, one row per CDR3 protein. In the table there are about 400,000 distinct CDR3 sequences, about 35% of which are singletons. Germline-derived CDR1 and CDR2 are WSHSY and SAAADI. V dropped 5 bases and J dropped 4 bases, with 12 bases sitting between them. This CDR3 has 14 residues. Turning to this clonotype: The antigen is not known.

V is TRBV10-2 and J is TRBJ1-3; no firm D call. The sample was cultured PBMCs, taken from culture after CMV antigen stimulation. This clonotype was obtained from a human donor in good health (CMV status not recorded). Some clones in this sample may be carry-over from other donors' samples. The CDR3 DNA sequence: TGCGCCAGCAGTTACGGACCGAAAGGAAACACCATATATTTT. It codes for CASSYGPKGNTIYF.